The 32 T cell receptor beta chains below come from one sample, sequenced in a study of blood T cell repertoires in COVID-19. Sequenced by immunoSEQ multiplex PCR; TCRdb stores in-frame clones only, minus some. The sample holds under 450,000 clones, 75% to 90% seen once. The material sequenced was PBMCs or T cells enriched from blood (not recorded which). These receptors were collected from a woman in her forties or fifties who had recovered from COVID-19.

The count of this clone is one. The rearrangement links TRBV27 to TRBJ1-6; no definite D call. V shed 6 bases and J shed 5 bases, with 11 bases lying between them. The germline V gene has CDR1 MNHEY and CDR2 SMNVEV (reference sequence). The CDR3 extends over 14 amino acids. This CDR3 reads CASSPLTDNSPLHF. In DNA form, the CDR3 reads TGTGCCAGCAGCCCGCTTACAGATAATTCACCCCTCCACTTT.

The V call is TRBV2, the J call TRBJ1-2; D remains unclear. Trimming pared 6 bases from V and 8 bases from J, leaving 13 bases between. The germline gives CDR1 SNHLY, CDR2 FYNNEI. The length of the CDR3 is 12 residues. As DNA, the CDR3 is TGTGCCAGCAGCGGTAACGTTTTGGGCTACACCTTC. It codes for CASSGNVLGYTF.

The chain couples TRBV6-5 to TRBJ1-5, with D possibly being TRBD1 (5 bases). The V gene's germline CDR1 is MNHEY and CDR2 SVGAGI. The ends were cut back, 7 bases at V and 1 base at J, with 11 bases in the middle. The CDR3 loop spans 14 amino acids. The CDR3 loop reads CASTEGVSNQPQHF. CDR3 bases: TGTGCCAGCACGGAAGGGGTAAGCAATCAGCCCCAGCATTTT.

This clone occurred once. The V call is TRBV18, the J call TRBJ2-7, with D possibly matching TRBD2 (5 bases). Germline CDR1 and CDR2: KGHSH and LQKENI. The ends were cut back, 2 bases at V and 4 bases at J, with 6 bases in the middle. This CDR3 has 12 amino acids. The CDR3 protein is CASSPGLYEQYF. CDR3 coding DNA: TGTGCCAGCTCACCAGGACTGTACGAGCAGTACTTC.

V usage is TRBV6-5 and J usage is TRBJ1-5; 10 bases align to TRBD1. The V gene end was trimmed by 7 bases and the J gene end by 2 bases; junction bases not matched to a gene: 2. This CDR3 is built from 14 residues. CDR1 and CDR2 from the germline V gene are MNHEY and SVGAGI. This CDR3 is CASIGTGGNQPQHF. CDR3 DNA sequence: TGTGCCAGCATCGGGACAGGGGGCAATCAGCCCCAGCATTTT.

The V and J genes are TRBV20-1 and TRBJ2-3; D gene uncertain. The length of the CDR3 is 11 residues. V was clipped by 3 bases and J by 11 bases, with 12 bases between them. Germline V gives CDR1 DFQATT, CDR2 SNEGSKA (reference sequence). The CDR3 DNA follows: TGCAGTGCTAGTGACCCGCGAGGGCAGTATTTT. Its protein product is CSASDPRGQYF.

The count of this clone is one. The chain links TRBV5-4 to TRBJ2-1; TRBD2 agrees at 13 bases. After removal of 4 bases from V and 2 bases from J, the junction contained 6 bases not matched to a gene. The germline gives CDR1 SGHNT, CDR2 YYREEE (reference sequence). CDR3 size: 17 residues. The CDR3 spells CASSRGLAGVTYNEQFF. In DNA, the CDR3 is TGTGCCAGCAGCCGTGGACTAGCGGGAGTAACCTACAATGAGCAGTTCTTC.

The gene calls are TRBV2 and TRBJ2-3; 7 bases are a match to TRBD2. CDR3 length equals 17 residues. V gave up 3 bases and J gave up 4 bases; unmatched junction bases: 13. Per the germline V gene, CDR1 is SNHLY and CDR2 is FYNNEI. CDR3 nucleotide sequence: TGTGCCAGCAGTGAGTATCGGACTAGTGCGGTTGCAGATACGCAGTATTTT. The encoded protein is CASSEYRTSAVADTQYF. Looking up the rest from reference TRBV2 and TRBJ2-3 gives the full variable domain: EPEVTQTPSHQVTQMGQEVILRCVPISNHLYFYWYRQILGQKVEFLVSFYNNEISEKSEIFDDQFSVERPDGSNFTLKIRSTKLEDSAMYFCASSEYRTSAVADTQYFGPGTRLTVL.

The V gene is TRBV4-3, the J gene TRBJ1-2, with 7 bases matching TRBD1. Trimming removed 0 bases from V and 1 base from J; junction bases left unmatched: 2. In germline, CDR1 is LGHNA, CDR2 YSLEER. The CDR3 totals 15 residues. CDR3 loop: CASSQDGTVNYGYTF. The CDR3 region has the DNA TGCGCCAGCAGCCAAGATGGGACAGTTAACTATGGCTACACCTTC.

CDR3 residues: CASSSYEKLFF. CDR3 DNA sequence: TGTGCCAGCAGTTCGTATGAAAAACTGTTTTTT. The rearrangement uses TRBV27 and TRBJ1-4; no firm D call. CDR3 length: 11 amino acids. The V end lost 4 bases, the J end lost 6 bases, and 3 bases lay between the germline ends. The V gene's germline CDR1 is MNHEY and CDR2 SMNVEV (reference sequence).

The chain carries TRBV11-2 and TRBJ1-1; 7 bases are a match to TRBD1. J lost 1 base, V lost 5 bases, and 7 bases had no gene match. The CDR3 totals 15 residues. Germline V CDR1 and CDR2: SGHAT, FQNNGV. The CDR3 DNA sequence: TGTGCCAGCAGCGATCAGGGGGTTAGGAACACTGAAGCTTTCTTT. Protein: CASSDQGVRNTEAFF.

The V and J genes are TRBV5-1 and TRBJ2-1; 7 nucleotides match TRBD2. With 4 bases clipped from V and 4 bases from J, the junction kept 14 bases outside the gene matches. The CDR3 loop spans 17 amino acids. Per the germline V gene, CDR1 is SGHRS and CDR2 is YFSETQ. CDR3 residues: CASSTDVTSSRYNEQFF. CDR3 nucleotide sequence: TGCGCCAGCAGCACGGACGTGACTAGCAGTAGGTACAATGAGCAGTTCTTC.

V and J are TRBV30 and TRBJ1-1, with unresolved D. Germline V lookup: CDR1 GTSNPN, CDR2 SVGIG (reference sequence). The V and J ends lost 4 bases and 6 bases respectively, with 21 bases between them. The CDR3 is made up of 15 amino acids. The CDR3 sequence: CAWITGGHRVAEAFF. In nucleotides, the CDR3 is TGTGCCTGGATCACGGGAGGGCACCGGGTTGCTGAAGCTTTCTTT. The full variable domain, its missing parts supplied by reference TRBV30 and TRBJ1-1, is SQTIHQWPATLVQPVGSPLSLECTVEGTSNPNLYWYRQAAGRGLQLLFYSVGIGQISSEVPQNLSASRPQDRQFILSSKKLLLSDSGFYLCAWITGGHRVAEAFFGQGTRLTVV.

This clone was detected only once. The genes are TRBV5-1 and TRBJ2-3; D not certain. This CDR3 comprises 15 residues. V dropped 0 bases and J dropped 0 bases, with 8 bases sitting between them. Germline V gives CDR1 SGHRS, CDR2 YFSETQ. Here the CDR3 reads CASSLASSSTDTQYF. Written as DNA, the CDR3 is TGCGCCAGCAGCTTGGCCTCCTCTAGCACAGATACGCAGTATTTT.

The V and J genes are TRBV9 and TRBJ2-7; no clear D. The CDR3 runs 13 residues. Germline CDR1 reads SGDLS; CDR2 reads YYNGEE. The V end lost 1 base, the J end lost 0 bases, and 5 bases lay between the germline ends. DNA of the CDR3: TGTGCCAGCAGCGTATCTTCCTCCTACGAGCAGTACTTC. This codes for CASSVSSSYEQYF.

This rearrangement joins TRBV24-1 to TRBJ1-3; D is unresolved. Germline CDR1 KGHDR, CDR2 SFDVKD. The CDR3 is 16 amino acids. V lost 3 bases and J lost 0, with 11 bases in between. The chain's CDR3 is CATSDPTGFSGNTIYF. The DNA of the CDR3 is TGTGCCACCAGTGATCCAACCGGGTTCTCTGGAAACACCATATATTTT.

The V gene is TRBV6-2 or TRBV6-3, the J gene TRBJ1-2; 10 bases map to TRBD1. J gave up 4 bases and V 6 bases, and 5 bases lay outside the gene matches. The CDR3 extends over 14 amino acids. The germline gives CDR1 MNHEY, CDR2 SVGEGT. CDR3 amino acids: CASSPTGGGYGYTF. The DNA of the CDR3 is TGTGCCAGCAGCCCGACAGGGGGCGGCTATGGCTACACCTTC.

The chain couples TRBV7-3 to TRBJ2-3; TRBD2 is a possible D gene (6 bases). Germline V lookup: CDR1 SGHTA, CDR2 FQGTGA. The CDR3 covers 15 residues. V was pared by 4 bases and J by 2 bases, with 13 bases between. CDR3 sequence reads: CASSSGSGVTDTQYF. The CDR3 region has the DNA TGTGCCAGCAGCTCAGGGTCGGGAGTCACAGATACGCAGTATTTT. Combining the CDR3 with reference TRBV7-3 and TRBJ2-3 gives the whole variable domain GAGVSQTPSNKVTEKGKYVELRCDPISGHTALYWYRQSLGQGPEFLIYFQGTGAADDSGLPNDRFFAVRPEGSVSTLKIQRTERGDSAVYLCASSSGSGVTDTQYFGPGTRLTVL.

V and J are TRBV6-5 and TRBJ1-1, with a tentative D call TRBD1 (5 bases). V was cut by 6 bases and J by 6 bases, with 20 bases left in between. CDR3 length: 15 amino acids. CDR1 and CDR2 (germline): MNHEY, SVGAGI. The CDR3 DNA sequence: TGTGCCAGCAGCAAGACCCGGGGGGTACGCGCTGAAGCTTTCTTT. It codes for CASSKTRGVRAEAFF.

The rearrangement joins TRBV6-5 to TRBJ1-2, with D hard to call. The CDR3 runs to 14 residues. V was pared by 6 bases and J by 4 bases, with 15 bases between. The V gene's germline CDR1 is MNHEY and CDR2 SVGAGI. The CDR3, as DNA: TGTGCCAGCAGGGAGGGAGTCCAAAGCTATGGCTACACCTTC. As protein: CASREGVQSYGYTF.

The chain has TRBV4-1 and TRBJ2-1, with D possibly being TRBD2 (9 bases). The CDR3 extends over 16 amino acids. Germline values: CDR1 MGHRA, CDR2 YSYEKL. Trimming pared 4 bases from V and 5 bases from J, leaving 18 bases between. In nucleotides, the CDR3 is TGCGCCAGCAGCCCCCAGGGGGCGGGAGGGGACAATGAGCAGTTCTTC. It codes for CASSPQGAGGDNEQFF.

This clone was observed a single time. V usage is TRBV11-3 and J usage is TRBJ1-2; 7 bases are shared with TRBD1. J gave up 4 bases and V 5 bases, and 4 bases lay outside the gene matches. The CDR3 is 13 residues long. Germline loops: CDR1 SGHNT, CDR2 YENEEA. This chain's CDR3 is CASSTGQLYGYTF. The CDR3 DNA reads as TGTGCCAGCAGCACGGGACAGCTCTATGGCTACACCTTC.

The J gene is TRBJ1-2, the V gene TRBV5-6; TRBD1 matches at 10 bases. Germline assignment: CDR1 SGHDT and CDR2 YYEEEE. V lost 0 bases to trimming and J lost 6 bases; unmatched junction nucleotides: 8. This CDR3 region has 16 residues. DNA of the CDR3: TGTGCCAGCAGCTTGGGAGGGACAGGGGTGGCCAATGGCTACACCTTC. Its translation: CASSLGGTGVANGYTF.

V usage is TRBV14 and J usage is TRBJ2-3; TRBD2 matches 12 bases. CDR1 and CDR2 (germline): SGHDN, FVKESK. The J segment lost 7 bases and the V segment lost 1 base, leaving 9 bases of the junction unmatched. The CDR3 sequence is 17 residues long. DNA for the CDR3: TGTGCCAGCAGCCAAGGAGTGGGGACTAGCGGGTCTTATACGCAGTATTTT. This sequence encodes CASSQGVGTSGSYTQYF.

A word on this clone: The same CDR3 also results from other DNA sequences found in this sample. CDR3: CASSQDRGTEAFF. DNA for the CDR3: TGCGCCAGCAGCCAAGACAGGGGCACTGAAGCTTTCTTT. V is TRBV4-3 and J is TRBJ1-1; D is perhaps TRBD1 (6 bases). Per germline, CDR1 LGHNA and CDR2 YSLEER. The CDR3 contains 13 residues. V dropped 0 bases and J dropped 4 bases, with 6 bases sitting between them.

The V gene is TRBV28, the J gene TRBJ1-1; 7 bases line up with TRBD1. The CDR3 totals 14 residues. In germline, CDR1 is MDHEN, CDR2 SYDVKM. V shed 6 bases and J 7 bases; nucleotides not matched to a gene: 11. CDR3 amino acids: CASRRIDRDREAFF. DNA for the CDR3: TGTGCCAGCAGACGCATCGACAGGGACCGTGAAGCTTTCTTT.

The chain couples TRBV10-3 to TRBJ1-2, with D maybe TRBD1 (6 bases). This CDR3 contains 15 residues. CDR1 is ENHRY, CDR2 SYGVKD, per germline. Deletions cut 3 bases from V and 6 bases from J, with 17 bases between. DNA for the CDR3: TGTGCCATCAGTGACTCGGCTGGGGGCGTGAATGGCTACACCTTC. This codes for CAISDSAGGVNGYTF.

This clone came up once. The chain carries TRBV19 and TRBJ1-6, with 7 bases that match TRBD1. Germline lookup yields CDR1 LNHDA and CDR2 SQIVND (reference sequence). CDR3 length: 14 amino acids. V shed 7 bases and J 7 bases; nucleotides not matched to a gene: 7. The CDR3, as DNA: TGTGCCAGTACCTCGGGACAGCCGAATTCACCCCTCCACTTT. Encoded protein: CASTSGQPNSPLHF.

The rearrangement links TRBV3-1 (or the pseudogene TRBV3-2) to TRBJ2-1; tentative D call: TRBD1 (5 bases). Germline CDR1 is LGHDT and CDR2 is YNNKEL (reference sequence). The CDR3 runs to 15 residues. Trimming stripped 8 bases from V and 5 bases from J, with 19 bases between. CDR3 in amino acids: CASSVTDSPHNEQFF. In DNA form, the CDR3 reads TGTGCCAGCTCGGTGACAGACTCTCCCCACAATGAGCAGTTCTTC.

Worth noting for this clone: The sample holds other DNA sequences that translate to the same CDR3. The V and J genes are TRBV6-1 and TRBJ1-6, with 8 positions matching TRBD1. The junction had 6 bases not matched to a gene; V was cut back by 1 base and J by 7 bases. The CDR3 runs 16 residues. From germline, CDR1 is MNHNS and CDR2 SASEGT. The CDR3 protein is CASSEDLGQGNSPLHF. Here the CDR3 DNA reads TGTGCCAGCAGTGAAGATCTTGGACAGGGAAATTCACCCCTCCACTTT.

The CDR3 loop is CASSLGLGTDTQYF. The CDR3 nucleotides are TGTGCCAGCAGCTTGGGACTAGGCACAGATACGCAGTATTTT. The genes are TRBV5-6 and TRBJ2-3; a possible D gene is TRBD2 (6 bases). The CDR3 loop spans 14 amino acids. Trimming removed 0 bases from V and 1 base from J, with 6 bases in between. Per the germline V gene, CDR1 is SGHDT and CDR2 is YYEEEE.

The chain couples TRBV7-2 to TRBJ2-2; 8 bases are shared with TRBD1. The CDR3 is 14 residues long. The V gene's germline CDR1 is SGHTA and CDR2 FQGNSA. After removal of 5 bases from V and 5 bases from J, the junction contained 4 bases not matched to a gene. Here the CDR3 DNA reads TGTGCCAGCAGCCCGACAGGGGTAACCGGGGAGCTGTTTTTT. Translated: CASSPTGVTGELFF.